The 23 T cell receptor beta chains below come from one sample, sequenced in a study of molecular identifiers for immune sequencing clone quantification. TCRdb ran MiXCR on the PCR reads and lists one entry per CDR3 protein. The data contain approximately 550,000 distinct CDR3 sequences, 20% to 25% of them seen just once; the ten biggest clones take up 0.7% to 0.95%. Sequencing was carried out using naive CD8+ T cells from blood, with Jurkat cell RNA spiked in. Subset noted: FACS-sorted CD8+CD4-CCR7+CD45RA+ naive T cells. The receptors come from a human donor in good health. Some libraries in this study had Jurkat cell RNA spiked in.

The chain combines TRBV7-9 with TRBJ2-7; TRBD2 agrees at 8 bases. CDR1 and CDR2 from the germline V gene are SEHNR and FQNEAQ (reference sequence). This CDR3 comprises 16 residues. The J segment lost 4 bases and the V segment lost 6 bases, leaving 14 bases of the junction unmatched. The CDR3 nucleotides read TGTGCCAGCAGTTCCACCTACGGGACTAGTCTGTACGAGCAGTACTTC. Translated, it gives CASSSTYGTSLYEQYF.

This clonotype was seen only a few times. V is TRBV13 and J is TRBJ2-5, with no clear D. The V gene lost 0 bases and the J gene lost 5 bases, with 7 bases spanning the gap. The CDR3 extends over 13 amino acids. From germline, CDR1 is PRHDT and CDR2 FYEKMQ (reference sequence). Written as DNA, the CDR3 is TGTGCCAGCAGCTTAGGCATGAGGGAGACCCAGTACTTC. Its protein is CASSLGMRETQYF.

In its sample, this clonotype was seen a few times. The CDR3 spells CASSLGGSNDQYF. As DNA, the CDR3 is TGTGCCAGCAGTTTGGGCGGGAGTAATGACCAGTACTTC. The V and J genes are TRBV27 and TRBJ2-5; 7 nucleotides match TRBD2. This CDR3 is 13 amino acids long. Germline V lookup: CDR1 MNHEY, CDR2 SMNVEV (reference sequence). V was clipped by 3 bases and J by 10 bases; unmatched bases: 8.

With regard to this clonotype: A read error is possible here, since a much larger clone lies one base away. The rearrangement links TRBV6-5 to TRBJ1-5; 10 positions agree with TRBD1. Germline V gives CDR1 MNHEY, CDR2 SVGAGI. This CDR3 spans 15 amino acids. The CDR3 DNA sequence: TGTACCAGCAGTTACGGGACAGGGGAAATTTGGGCCCAGCATTTT. Protein: CTSSYGTGEIWAQHF.

This chain uses TRBV19 with TRBJ1-5; D gene uncertain. V gave up 4 bases and J gave up 4 bases, with 8 bases separating them. Germline assignment: CDR1 LNHDA and CDR2 SQIVND (reference sequence). The CDR3 totals 13 residues. For the CDR3, the DNA is TGTGCCAGTAGTACGGGGTTTAATCAGCCCCAGCATTTT. Protein: CASSTGFNQPQHF.

V is TRBV28 and J is TRBJ2-2, with 8 bases fitting TRBD1. This CDR3 is built from 14 residues. The germline V gene encodes CDR1 MDHEN and CDR2 SYDVKM. V lost 6 bases and J lost 6; bases outside the gene matches: 6. The CDR3 is CASSHRGEAGELFF. The CDR3 DNA follows: TGTGCCAGCAGCCACAGGGGGGAGGCCGGGGAGCTGTTTTTT.

This clonotype was recorded at least ten times. The rearrangement uses TRBV28 and TRBJ1-4; the D is unclear. The CDR3 contains 16 residues. V dropped 7 bases and J dropped 5 bases, with 20 bases sitting between them. CDR1 MDHEN and CDR2 SYDVKM come from the germline V gene. The CDR3 is CASIGQLLVANEKLFF. CDR3 sequence (DNA): TGTGCCAGCATCGGGCAGCTCTTGGTAGCGAATGAAAAACTGTTTTTT.

V usage is TRBV19 and J usage is TRBJ1-5; D gene uncertain. Germline V gene sequence: CDR1 LNHDA, CDR2 SQIVND (reference sequence). Between the trimmed V and J ends, which lost 10 bases and 6 bases, there was a span of 22 bases. The CDR3 runs to 15 residues. CDR3 protein: CATSGPWSPPQPQHF. The DNA for the CDR3 is TGTGCCACCAGCGGTCCTTGGTCTCCTCCTCAGCCCCAGCATTTT.

V gene TRBV20-1 combines with J gene TRBJ2-2; D is perhaps TRBD2 (5 bases). The V and J ends lost 0 bases and 5 bases respectively, with 16 bases between them. Germline CDR1 reads DFQATT; CDR2 reads SNEGSKA (reference sequence). The CDR3 consists of 16 residues. The chain's CDR3 is CSARDRASCGTGELFF. The CDR3 bases are TGCAGTGCTAGAGATCGGGCTAGCTGTGGGACCGGGGAGCTGTTTTTT.

The chain joins TRBV3-1 to TRBJ1-1, with a possible D match to TRBD1 (5 bases). The CDR3 covers 16 residues. The germline V and J ends were trimmed by 4 bases and 2 bases, with 17 bases remaining between them. Germline loops: CDR1 LGHDT, CDR2 YNNKEL (reference sequence). The CDR3 nucleotides are TGTGCCAGCAGCCCCTACCCTGGGACGGAAAACACTGAAGCTTTCTTT. Encoded protein: CASSPYPGTENTEAFF.

This clonotype has just a few counts. The rearrangement uses TRBV6-1 and TRBJ1-1; D gene uncertain. CDR3 length: 17 residues. The V and J ends lost 0 bases and 1 base respectively, with 15 bases between them. Germline-derived CDR1 and CDR2 are MNHNS and SASEGT. The chain's CDR3 is CASSEALIIVENTEAFF. As DNA, the CDR3 is TGTGCCAGCAGTGAAGCGCTGATCATAGTTGAGAACACTGAAGCTTTCTTT.

In this sample, this clonotype turned up a few times. The V and J genes are TRBV19 and TRBJ2-1; D unclear. The CDR3 runs to 13 residues. Germline CDR1 reads LNHDA; CDR2 reads SQIVND (reference sequence). V was trimmed by 4 bases and J by 12 bases, leaving 16 bases between them. CDR3 coding DNA: TGTGCCAGTAGTACCGTGGCGACGCCTAGGCAGTTCTTC. Amino acid sequence: CASSTVATPRQFF. Drawing the rest from reference TRBV19 and TRBJ2-1, the complete variable domain is DGGITQSPKYLFRKEGQNVTLSCEQNLNHDAMYWYRQDPGQGLRLIYYSQIVNDFQKGDIAEGYSVSREKKESFPLTVTSAQKNPTAFYLCASSTVATPRQFFGPGTRLTVL.

This clonotype turned up a few times. V gene TRBV6-7 combines with J gene TRBJ2-4; TRBD1 matches 10 bases. TRBV6-7 falls under the ORF class, with uncertain function. V trimming: 4 bases; J trimming: 0 bases; junction bases outside the gene matches: 18. The CDR3 spans 21 residues. The chain's CDR3 is CASSLGQGLRGKDLAKNIQYF. The CDR3 DNA is TGTGCCAGCAGTTTGGGACAGGGGCTTAGGGGGAAAGATTTAGCCAAAAACATTCAGTACTTC.

This clonotype appeared many times. The V call is TRBV19, the J call TRBJ2-3; tentative D call: TRBD1 (5 bases). V lost 3 bases to trimming and J lost 3 bases, with 10 bases between them. This CDR3 has 14 amino acids. Looked up from germline, CDR1 is LNHDA and CDR2 is SQIVND (reference sequence). The CDR3 DNA reads TGTGCCAGTAGTATCTTGACAGATACAGATACGCAGTATTTT. Translated: CASSILTDTDTQYF.

This chain joins TRBV4-2 and TRBJ2-2; D gene uncertain. CDR1 is LGHNA and CDR2 is YNFKEQ in the germline V gene. V lost 0 bases and J lost 3, with 8 bases in between. The length of the CDR3 is 15 residues. CDR3 residues: CASSQDKAYTGELFF. Here the CDR3 DNA reads TGTGCCAGCAGCCAAGATAAGGCCTACACCGGGGAGCTGTTTTTT.

At least ten counts were recorded for this clonotype. This chain connects TRBV7-6 to TRBJ2-1; 7 bases match TRBD1. Germline trimming cut 2 bases from V and 0 bases from J; bases unmatched to any gene: 4. CDR3 size: 16 residues. Germline values: CDR1 SGHVS, CDR2 FNYEAQ. CDR3: CASSLNRGRSYNEQFF. The CDR3, as DNA: TGTGCCAGCAGCTTAAACAGGGGACGCTCCTACAATGAGCAGTTCTTC.

The table lists this clonotype with a few counts. This chain connects TRBV12-3 or TRBV12-4 to TRBJ2-2; D possibly corresponds to TRBD1 (5 bases). The CDR3 length is 16 residues. V lost 5 bases, J lost 5 bases, and 18 bases lay in between. CDR3 DNA sequence: TGTGCCAGCAGTACAAACCCAGGGAAGGGAACCGGGGAGCTGTTTTTT. This sequence encodes CASSTNPGKGTGELFF.

This clonotype is a singleton in its sample. This is likely an artifact of a read error, given a far larger clone one base away. V gene TRBV7-2 combines with J gene TRBJ2-1; TRBD2 matches at 8 bases. The V gene's germline CDR1 is SGHTA and CDR2 FQGNSA. The CDR3 is made up of 15 amino acids. The CDR3 DNA reads TGTGCCAGCAGCTTAAGCGGGAGCTCCTACAATGAGCGGTTCTTC. This gives the protein CASSLSGSSYNERFF.

J is TRBJ2-7 and V is TRBV2, with D possibly TRBD1 on 6 matching bases. Germline V gives CDR1 SNHLY, CDR2 FYNNEI. CDR3 length equals 13 residues. V was pared by 9 bases and J by 1 base, with 13 bases between. The CDR3: CASMTGTSYEQYF. As DNA, the CDR3 is TGTGCCAGTATGACAGGAACATCCTACGAGCAGTACTTC.

As concerns this clonotype: Being one base from a much bigger clone, this may be a read error. The chain employs TRBV7-9 and TRBJ2-7, with TRBD1 matching 10 bases. V shed 5 bases, J shed 5 bases, and the junction held 6 bases outside the gene matches. CDR1 and CDR2 (germline): SEHNR, FQNEAQ (reference sequence). The CDR3 contains 14 residues. The CDR3 nucleotides read TGTGCCAGCAGCCCCCGGGACAGGGGCCACGAGCAGTACTTC. It specifies CASSPRDRGHEQYF.

This clonotype was recorded many times. The chain carries TRBV19 and TRBJ2-3; D is unresolved. The V end was cut by 5 bases, the J end by 0 bases, with 6 bases between. This CDR3 contains 13 residues. Germline CDR1 LNHDA, CDR2 SQIVND (reference sequence). For the CDR3, the DNA is TGTGCCAGTAGTGAGAGTAGCACAGATACGCAGTATTTT. This encodes CASSESSTDTQYF.

The CDR3 spells CSARDLRGGGNEQFF. The CDR3, as DNA: TGCAGTGCTAGAGATCTCAGGGGGGGGGGCAATGAGCAGTTCTTC. V gene TRBV20-1 combines with J gene TRBJ2-1, with D perhaps assigned TRBD1 or TRBD2 (7 bases each). Germline V gene sequence: CDR1 DFQATT, CDR2 SNEGSKA (reference sequence). The CDR3 is 15 amino acids. Trimming took 0 bases from V and 6 from J, leaving 15 bases between them.

V is TRBV13 and J is TRBJ1-2; D is unclear. Trimming took 0 bases from V and 8 from J, leaving 10 bases between them. The CDR3 has 13 amino acids. The germline CDR1 and CDR2 sequences are PRHDT and FYEKMQ (reference sequence). The CDR3 DNA reads TGTGCCAGCAGCTTAGGGGGATTAGGGGGCTACACCTTC. Translating it yields CASSLGGLGGYTF.